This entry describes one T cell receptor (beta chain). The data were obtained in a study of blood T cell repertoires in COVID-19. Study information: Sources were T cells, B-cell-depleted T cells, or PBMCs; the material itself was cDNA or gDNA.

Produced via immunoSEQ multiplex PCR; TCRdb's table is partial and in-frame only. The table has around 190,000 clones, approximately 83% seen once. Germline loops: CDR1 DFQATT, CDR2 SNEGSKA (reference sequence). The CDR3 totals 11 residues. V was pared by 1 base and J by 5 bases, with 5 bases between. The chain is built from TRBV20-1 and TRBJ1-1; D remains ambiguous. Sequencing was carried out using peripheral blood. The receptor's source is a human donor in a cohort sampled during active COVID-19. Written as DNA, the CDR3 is TGCAGTGCTAGAGGAGATACTGAAGCTTTCTTT. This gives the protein CSARGDTEAFF.